A selection of T cell receptor beta chains follows, all from one sample in a study of cytomegalovirus exposure and HLA in healthy donors. Assay used: immunoSEQ multiplex PCR; TCRdb lists only in-frame clones, some missing. The sample has 86,000 or so clones, almost 97% seen once. The sequencing input was PBMCs. These receptors all come from a man younger than 35 in good health and CMV-seropositive. CDR3s include the opening cysteine and the closing phenylalanine or tryptophan.

V: TRBV19
J: TRBJ1-5
CDR3: CASSIGTGVNQPQHF

V: TRBV7-2
J: TRBJ2-5
CDR3: CASSPLAGGVETQYF

V: TRBV6-4
J: TRBJ1-2
CDR3: CASRGQNGANYGYTF

V: TRBV14
J: TRBJ2-7
CDR3: CASSQDRGEQYF

V: TRBV10-2
J: TRBJ2-7
CDR3: CASTEDREGREQYF

V: TRBV19
J: TRBJ2-7
CDR3: CASRPTTSGLYEQYF

V: TRBV2
J: TRBJ2-7
CDR3: CASSRQTYEQYF

V: TRBV29-1
J: TRBJ2-7
CDR3: CSVGQLKYEQYF

V: TRBV30
J: TRBJ1-2
CDR3: CAWAVTTNYGYTF

V: TRBV7-2
J: TRBJ2-3
CDR3: CASSPSGRGGTDTQYF

V: TRBV6-1
J: TRBJ1-1
CDR3: CASRTGLNTEAFF

V: TRBV4-1
J: TRBJ2-7
CDR3: CASSQVGDEQYF